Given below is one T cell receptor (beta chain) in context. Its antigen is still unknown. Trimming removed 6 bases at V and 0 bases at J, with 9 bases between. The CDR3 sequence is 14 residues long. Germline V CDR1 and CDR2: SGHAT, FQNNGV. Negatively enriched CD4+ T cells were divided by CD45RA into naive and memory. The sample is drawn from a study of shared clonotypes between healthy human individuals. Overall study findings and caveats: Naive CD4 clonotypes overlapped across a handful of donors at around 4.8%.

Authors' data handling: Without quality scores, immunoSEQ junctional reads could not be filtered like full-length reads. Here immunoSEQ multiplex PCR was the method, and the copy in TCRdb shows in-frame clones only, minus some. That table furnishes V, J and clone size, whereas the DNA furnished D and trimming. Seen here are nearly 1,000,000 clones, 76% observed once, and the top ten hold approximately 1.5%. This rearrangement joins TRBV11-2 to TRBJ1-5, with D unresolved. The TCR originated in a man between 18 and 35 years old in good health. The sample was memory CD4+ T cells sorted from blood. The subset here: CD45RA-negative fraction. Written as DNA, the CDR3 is TGTGCCAGCAGTCCGCAGAATAGCAATCAGCCCCAGCATTTT. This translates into CASSPQNSNQPQHF.